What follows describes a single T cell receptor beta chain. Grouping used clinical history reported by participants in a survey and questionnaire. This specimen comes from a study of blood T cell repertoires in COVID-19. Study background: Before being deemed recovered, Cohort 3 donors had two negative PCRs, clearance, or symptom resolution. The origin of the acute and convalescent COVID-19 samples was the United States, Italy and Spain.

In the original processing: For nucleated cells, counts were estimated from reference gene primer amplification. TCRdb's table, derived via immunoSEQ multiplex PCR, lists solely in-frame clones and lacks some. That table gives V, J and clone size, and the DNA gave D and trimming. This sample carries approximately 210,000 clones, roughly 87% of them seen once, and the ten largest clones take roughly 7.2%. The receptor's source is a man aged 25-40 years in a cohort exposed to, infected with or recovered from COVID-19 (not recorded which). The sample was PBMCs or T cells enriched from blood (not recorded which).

The CDR3 DNA follows: TGTGCCAGCAGCCAGACAGGGGGCCGCAATCAGCCCCAGCATTTT. Translating it yields CASSQTGGRNQPQHF. The J gene is TRBJ1-5, the V gene TRBV2; 10 positions match TRBD1. There are 15 residues in the CDR3. Germline loops: CDR1 SNHLY, CDR2 FYNNEI. With V trimmed by 6 bases and J by 2 bases, 4 bases remained unmatched. Filled out from reference TRBV2 and TRBJ1-5, the complete variable domain reads EPEVTQTPSHQVTQMGQEVILRCVPISNHLYFYWYRQILGQKVEFLVSFYNNEISEKSEIFDDQFSVERPDGSNFTLKIRSTKLEDSAMYFCASSQTGGRNQPQHFGDGTRLSIL.